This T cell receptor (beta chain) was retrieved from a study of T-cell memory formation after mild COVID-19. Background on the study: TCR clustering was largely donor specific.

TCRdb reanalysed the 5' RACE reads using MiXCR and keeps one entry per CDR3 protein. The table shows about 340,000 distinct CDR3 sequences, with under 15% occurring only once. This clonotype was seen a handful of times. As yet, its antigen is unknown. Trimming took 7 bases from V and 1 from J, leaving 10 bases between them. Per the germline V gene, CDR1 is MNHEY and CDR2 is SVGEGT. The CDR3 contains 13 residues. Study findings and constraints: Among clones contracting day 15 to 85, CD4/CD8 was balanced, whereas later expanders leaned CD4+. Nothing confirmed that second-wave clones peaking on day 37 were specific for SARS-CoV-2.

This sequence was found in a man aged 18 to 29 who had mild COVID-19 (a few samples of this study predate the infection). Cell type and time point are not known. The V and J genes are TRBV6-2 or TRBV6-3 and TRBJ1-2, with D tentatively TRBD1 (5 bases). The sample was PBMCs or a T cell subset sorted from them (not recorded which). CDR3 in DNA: TGTGCCAGCAAGGGGCAGGGTAACTATGGCTACACCTTC. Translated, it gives CASKGQGNYGYTF.